This TCR beta chain was sequenced for a study of blood T cell repertoires in COVID-19. Study-level information: Sites in the United States, Italy and Spain provided acute and convalescent COVID-19 samples. Sources were T cells, B-cell-depleted T cells, or PBMCs; the material itself was cDNA or gDNA.

Germline assignment: CDR1 MDHEN and CDR2 SYDVKM. Trimming shortened V by 2 bases and J by 3 bases, and 8 bases separated the two germline ends. The CDR3 is 14 residues long. A few counts support this clone. Authors' analysis steps: Amplification with reference gene primers provided the estimates of nucleated cell counts. Sequencing used immunoSEQ multiplex PCR; TCRdb keeps in-frame clones, though not all of them. The DNA gave D and trimming, while V, J and clone size come from that table. The sample records around 71,000 clones, about 76% being singletons. This TCR was sampled from a woman aged 80 or older with active or convalescent COVID-19. Source material: peripheral blood. The chain couples TRBV28 to TRBJ1-5; D is perhaps TRBD1 (5 bases). In DNA, the CDR3 is TGTGCCAGCAGTTTAATCAGGGCCAATCAGCCCCAGCATTTT. Protein product: CASSLIRANQPQHF.